The rows below give T cell receptor beta chains drawn from one sample of a study of Graves' ophthalmopathy and Graves' hyperthyroidism. TCRdb re-called the multiplex PCR reads through MiXCR, storing one row per CDR3 protein. This table holds under 400,000 distinct CDR3 sequences, 17% found once. The specimen was peripheral blood. The receptor set was obtained from an adult man with Graves' ophthalmopathy. Each CDR3 is given with its conserved first and last residue. A D gene is named only where the DNA matches it firmly. Clone size is shown for a subset of rows, as once, few, many or a class of expanded clone.

cdr3_length: 16; clone_size: many; j_call: TRBJ2-5; v_call: TRBV7-3; d_call: TRBD2; cdr3_aa: CASSLTAGGHQETQYF; cdr3_nt: TGTGCCAGCAGCTTAACGGCGGGGGGACACCAAGAGACCCAGTACTTC
cdr3_length: 14; clone_size: many; j_call: TRBJ2-5; v_call: TRBV10-3; d_call: .; cdr3_aa: CAISESQGQETQYF; cdr3_nt: TGTGCCATCAGTGAGTCACAGGGCCAAGAGACCCAGTACTTC
cdr3_length: 17; clone_size: few; j_call: TRBJ2-5; v_call: TRBV28; d_call: TRBD1; cdr3_aa: CASSFFGAGGGQETQYF; cdr3_nt: TGTGCCAGCAGTTTTTTTGGGGCAGGGGGCGGTCAAGAGACCCAGTACTTC
cdr3_length: 15; clone_size: many; j_call: TRBJ1-1; v_call: TRBV24-1; d_call: TRBD1; cdr3_aa: CATTYSDRRNTEAFF; cdr3_nt: TGTGCCACAACCTACTCGGACAGGAGGAACACTGAAGCTTTCTTT
cdr3_length: 15; clone_size: many; j_call: TRBJ1-2; v_call: TRBV6-4; d_call: TRBD1; cdr3_aa: CASIEGQGRGYGYTF; cdr3_nt: TGTGCCAGCATTGAGGGACAGGGCCGTGGCTATGGCTACACCTTC
cdr3_length: 16; clone_size: many; j_call: TRBJ2-2; v_call: TRBV11-2; d_call: .; cdr3_aa: CASSLGWIRSTGELFF; cdr3_nt: TGTGCCAGCAGCTTAGGGTGGATACGGAGCACCGGGGAGCTGTTTTTT
cdr3_length: 15; clone_size: many; j_call: TRBJ2-5; v_call: TRBV10-1; d_call: TRBD2; cdr3_aa: CASSESASGKETQYF; cdr3_nt: TGCGCCAGCAGTGAGTCGGCTAGCGGGAAAGAGACCCAGTACTTC
cdr3_length: 14; clone_size: .; j_call: TRBJ2-7; v_call: TRBV5-1; d_call: TRBD1; cdr3_aa: CASSGGQGEHEQYF; cdr3_nt: TGCGCCAGCAGCGGGGGACAGGGTGAGCACGAGCAGTACTTC
cdr3_length: 13; clone_size: many; j_call: TRBJ1-1; v_call: TRBV27; d_call: .; cdr3_aa: CASSPLGWTEAFF; cdr3_nt: TGTGCCAGCAGTCCTCTGGGATGGACTGAAGCTTTCTTT
cdr3_length: 15; clone_size: many; j_call: TRBJ2-7; v_call: TRBV6-5; d_call: TRBD1; cdr3_aa: CASSRLGTVGYEQYF; cdr3_nt: TGTGCCAGCAGCCGGCTAGGGACAGTAGGCTACGAGCAGTACTTC
cdr3_length: 14; clone_size: .; j_call: TRBJ2-7; v_call: TRBV7-8; d_call: .; cdr3_aa: CASSDDKSSYEQYF; cdr3_nt: TGTGCCAGCAGCGACGACAAGAGCTCCTACGAGCAGTACTTC
cdr3_length: 17; clone_size: many; j_call: TRBJ2-7; v_call: TRBV27; d_call: TRBD2; cdr3_aa: CASSPRTSGGLSYEQYF; cdr3_nt: TGTGCCAGCAGTCCTCGGACTAGCGGGGGGCTTTCCTACGAGCAGTACTTC
cdr3_length: 18; clone_size: .; j_call: TRBJ2-7; v_call: TRBV3-1; d_call: TRBD2; cdr3_aa: CASSRGLAGDRSRYEQYF; cdr3_nt: TGTGCCAGCAGCCGGGGACTAGCGGGAGATAGGTCCCGCTACGAGCAGTACTTC
cdr3_length: 19; clone_size: once; j_call: TRBJ1-1; v_call: TRBV6-2/TRBV6-3; d_call: .; cdr3_aa: CASSYSMVGTSGWGTEAFF; cdr3_nt: TGTGCCAGCAGTTACTCGATGGTCGGGACTTCTGGATGGGGGACTGAAGCTTTCTTT
cdr3_length: 16; clone_size: many; j_call: TRBJ1-1; v_call: TRBV6-6; d_call: TRBD1; cdr3_aa: CATIKAGTAMNTEAFF; cdr3_nt: TGTGCCACGATTAAGGCCGGGACAGCCATGAACACTGAAGCTTTCTTT
cdr3_length: 13; clone_size: many; j_call: TRBJ1-2; v_call: TRBV24-1; d_call: .; cdr3_aa: CATSAWGREGYTF; cdr3_nt: TGTGCCACCAGTGCGTGGGGCCGTGAGGGCTACACCTTC
cdr3_length: 18; clone_size: many; j_call: TRBJ2-6; v_call: TRBV6-5; d_call: .; cdr3_aa: CASSYRQVNLGGANVLTF; cdr3_nt: TGTGCCAGCAGTTACCGACAGGTGAACTTAGGGGGGGCCAACGTCCTGACTTTC
cdr3_length: 15; clone_size: few; j_call: TRBJ1-2; v_call: TRBV9; d_call: .; cdr3_aa: CASSFTWQGGYGYTF; cdr3_nt: TGTGCCAGCAGCTTTACTTGGCAGGGAGGCTATGGCTACACCTTC
cdr3_length: 16; clone_size: many; j_call: TRBJ2-2; v_call: TRBV4-2; d_call: TRBD2; cdr3_aa: CASSQAGTRQIGELFF; cdr3_nt: TGTGCCAGCAGCCAAGCCGGGACTAGGCAGATCGGGGAGCTGTTTTTT
cdr3_length: 13; clone_size: many; j_call: TRBJ1-5; v_call: TRBV6-2/TRBV6-3; d_call: .; cdr3_aa: CASSYVMGQPQHF; cdr3_nt: TGTGCCAGCAGTTACGTTATGGGTCAGCCCCAGCATTTT
cdr3_length: 15; clone_size: many; j_call: TRBJ1-1; v_call: TRBV6-5; d_call: TRBD1; cdr3_aa: CASRSGQGSNTEAFF; cdr3_nt: TGTGCCAGCAGGTCGGGACAGGGATCGAACACTGAAGCTTTCTTT
cdr3_length: 14; clone_size: many; j_call: TRBJ2-5; v_call: TRBV20-1; d_call: TRBD2; cdr3_aa: CSAGTTPLQETQYF; cdr3_nt: TGCAGTGCGGGGACTACTCCCTTACAAGAGACCCAGTACTTC